This T cell receptor beta chain was documented in a study of blood T cell repertoires in COVID-19. TCRdb keeps only in-frame clones here, not all; method: immunoSEQ multiplex PCR. The sample shows approximately 300,000 clones, approximately 83% of them seen only once. The germline gives CDR1 SGHDN, CDR2 FVKESK. The CDR3 is 14 amino acids. J was trimmed by 4 bases and V by 5 bases; bases with no gene match: 7. The J gene is TRBJ1-1, the V gene TRBV14, with TRBD1 identical over 7 bases. The TCR originated in a woman aged 30 to 39 who had recovered from COVID-19. The sequencing sample was made of PBMCs or T cells enriched from blood (not recorded which). CDR3 nucleotide sequence: TGTGCCAGCAGCGCGGGACAGCTAAGCACTGAAGCTTTCTTT. It is translated as CASSAGQLSTEAFF.